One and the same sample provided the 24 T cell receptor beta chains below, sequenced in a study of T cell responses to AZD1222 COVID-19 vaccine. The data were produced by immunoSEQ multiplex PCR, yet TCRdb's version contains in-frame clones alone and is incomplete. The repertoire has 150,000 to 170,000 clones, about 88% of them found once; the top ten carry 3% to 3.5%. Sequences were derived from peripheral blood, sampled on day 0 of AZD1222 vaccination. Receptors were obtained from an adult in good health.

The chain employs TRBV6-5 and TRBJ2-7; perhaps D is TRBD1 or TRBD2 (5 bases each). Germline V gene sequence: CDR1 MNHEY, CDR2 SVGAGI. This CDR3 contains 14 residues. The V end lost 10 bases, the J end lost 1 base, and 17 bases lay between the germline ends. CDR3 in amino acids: CATLPGAGSYEQYF. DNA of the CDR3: TGTGCCACCCTCCCCGGGGCGGGTTCCTACGAGCAGTACTTC.

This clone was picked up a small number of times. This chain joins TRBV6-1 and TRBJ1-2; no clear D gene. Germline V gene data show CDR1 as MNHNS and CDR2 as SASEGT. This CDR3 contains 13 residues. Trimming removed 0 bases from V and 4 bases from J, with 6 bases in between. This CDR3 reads CASSEAVFYGYTF. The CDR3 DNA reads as TGTGCCAGCAGTGAAGCGGTCTTCTATGGCTACACCTTC.

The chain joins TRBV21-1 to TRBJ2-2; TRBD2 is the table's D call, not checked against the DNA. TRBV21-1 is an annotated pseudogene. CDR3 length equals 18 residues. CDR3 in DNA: TGTGCCAGCAGCAAAATGACGGGGGAGTGGCCAAACGCCGGGGAGCTGTTTTTT. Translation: CASSKMTGEWPNAGELFF.

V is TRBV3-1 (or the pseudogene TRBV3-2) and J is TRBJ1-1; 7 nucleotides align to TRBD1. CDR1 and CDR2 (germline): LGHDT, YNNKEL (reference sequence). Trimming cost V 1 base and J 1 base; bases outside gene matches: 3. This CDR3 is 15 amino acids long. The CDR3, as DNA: TGTGCCAGCAGCCAAGCGGGACAGCCGAACACTGAAGCTTTCTTT. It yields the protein CASSQAGQPNTEAFF.

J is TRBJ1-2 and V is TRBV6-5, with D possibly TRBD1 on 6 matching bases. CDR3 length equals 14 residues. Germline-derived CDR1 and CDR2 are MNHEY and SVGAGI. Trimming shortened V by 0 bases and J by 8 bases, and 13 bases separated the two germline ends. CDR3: CASSYSQGWEGYTF. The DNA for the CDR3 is TGTGCCAGCAGTTACTCACAGGGTTGGGAAGGCTACACCTTC.

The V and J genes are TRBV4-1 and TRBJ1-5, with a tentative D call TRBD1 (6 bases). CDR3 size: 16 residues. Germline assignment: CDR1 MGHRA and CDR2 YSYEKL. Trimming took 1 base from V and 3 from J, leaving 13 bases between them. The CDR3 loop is CASSQVGGGDNQPQHF. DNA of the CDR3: TGCGCCAGCAGCCAAGTAGGGGGAGGGGACAATCAGCCCCAGCATTTT.

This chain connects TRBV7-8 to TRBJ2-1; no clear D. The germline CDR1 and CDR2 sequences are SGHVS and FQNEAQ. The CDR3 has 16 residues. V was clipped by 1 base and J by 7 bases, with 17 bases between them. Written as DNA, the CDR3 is TGTGCCAGCAGCTTAGACGGTATCCCCCGGAAGAATGAGCAGTTCTTC. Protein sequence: CASSLDGIPRKNEQFF.

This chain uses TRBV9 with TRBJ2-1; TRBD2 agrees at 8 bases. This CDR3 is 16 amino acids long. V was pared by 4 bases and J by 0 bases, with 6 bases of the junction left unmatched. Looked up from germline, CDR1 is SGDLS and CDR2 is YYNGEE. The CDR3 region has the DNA TGTGCCAGCAGCTCCTTAGCGGGGAGCTCCTACAATGAGCAGTTCTTC. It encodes CASSSLAGSSYNEQFF. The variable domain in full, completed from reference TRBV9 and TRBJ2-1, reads DSGVTQTPKHLITATGQRVTLRCSPRSGDLSVYWYQQSLDQGLQFLIQYYNGEERAKGNILERFSAQQFPDLHSELNLSSLELGDSALYFCASSSLAGSSYNEQFFGPGTRLTVL.

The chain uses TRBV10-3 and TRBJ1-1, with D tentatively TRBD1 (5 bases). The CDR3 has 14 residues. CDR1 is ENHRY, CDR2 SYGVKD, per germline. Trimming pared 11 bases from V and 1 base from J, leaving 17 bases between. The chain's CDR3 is CAARLGLGNTEAFF. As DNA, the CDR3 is TGTGCCGCAAGACTGGGGCTGGGGAACACTGAAGCTTTCTTT.

CDR3: CASSLGPAIGNEKLFF. The CDR3 bases are TGCGCCAGCAGCTTGGGGCCGGCGATTGGTAATGAAAAACTGTTTTTT. The rearrangement links TRBV5-1 to TRBJ1-4, with D unclear. The V gene's germline CDR1 is SGHRS and CDR2 YFSETQ. Trimming cost V 0 bases and J 4 bases, with 13 bases left between them. This CDR3 is built from 16 residues.

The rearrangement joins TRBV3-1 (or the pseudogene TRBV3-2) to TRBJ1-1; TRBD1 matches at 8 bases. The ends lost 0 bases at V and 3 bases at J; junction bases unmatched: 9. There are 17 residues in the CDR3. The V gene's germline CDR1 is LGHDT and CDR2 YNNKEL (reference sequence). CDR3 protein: CASSQDPQGALYTEAFF. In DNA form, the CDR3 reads TGTGCCAGCAGCCAAGATCCCCAGGGGGCCCTATACACTGAAGCTTTCTTT.

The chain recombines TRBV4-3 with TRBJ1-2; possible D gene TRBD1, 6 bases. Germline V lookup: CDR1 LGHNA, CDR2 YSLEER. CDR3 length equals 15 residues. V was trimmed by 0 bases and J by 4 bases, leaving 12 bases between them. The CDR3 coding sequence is TGCGCCAGCAGCCAAGATACAGGGACGGGCTATGGCTACACCTTC. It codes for CASSQDTGTGYGYTF.

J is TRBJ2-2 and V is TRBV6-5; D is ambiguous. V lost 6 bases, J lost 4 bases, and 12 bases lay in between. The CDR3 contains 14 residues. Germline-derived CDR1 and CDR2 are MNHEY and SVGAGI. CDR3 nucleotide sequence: TGTGCCAGCAGCCCCGGCAGGATCACCGGGGAGCTGTTTTTT. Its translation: CASSPGRITGELFF.

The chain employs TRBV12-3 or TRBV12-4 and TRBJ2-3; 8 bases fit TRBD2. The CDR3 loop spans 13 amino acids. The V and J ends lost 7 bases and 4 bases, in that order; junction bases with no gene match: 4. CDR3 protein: CASTASGPDTQYF. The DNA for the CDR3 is TGTGCCAGCACCGCTAGCGGGCCAGATACGCAGTATTTT.

CDR3 DNA: TGTGCCAGCAGCTTAGCGCGGGTCAGGTCAAAAGCTTTCTTT. This sequence encodes CASSLARVRSKAFF. The chain recombines TRBV7-2 with TRBJ1-1; no clear D gene. Germline assignment: CDR1 SGHTA and CDR2 FQGNSA. The CDR3 spans 14 residues. Trimming cost V 0 bases and J 9 bases, with 14 bases left between them.

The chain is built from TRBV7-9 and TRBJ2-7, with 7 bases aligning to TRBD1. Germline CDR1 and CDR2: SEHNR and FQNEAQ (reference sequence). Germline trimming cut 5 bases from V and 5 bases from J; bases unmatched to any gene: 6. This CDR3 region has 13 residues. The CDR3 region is CASSATGDHEQYF. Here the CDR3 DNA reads TGTGCCAGCAGCGCCACAGGGGACCACGAGCAGTACTTC.

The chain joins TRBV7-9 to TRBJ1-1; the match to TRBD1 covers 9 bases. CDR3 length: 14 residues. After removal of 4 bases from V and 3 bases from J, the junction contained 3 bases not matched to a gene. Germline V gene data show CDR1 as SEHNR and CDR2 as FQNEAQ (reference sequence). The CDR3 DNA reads TGTGCCAGCAGCTCCCGGACAGGGGACACTGAAGCTTTCTTT. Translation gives CASSSRTGDTEAFF. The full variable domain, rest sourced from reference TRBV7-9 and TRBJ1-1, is DTGVSQNPRHKITKRGQNVTFRCDPISEHNRLYWYRQTLGQGPEFLTYFQNEAQLEKSRLLSDRFSAERPKGSFSTLEIQRTEQGDSAMYLCASSSRTGDTEAFFGQGTRLTVV.

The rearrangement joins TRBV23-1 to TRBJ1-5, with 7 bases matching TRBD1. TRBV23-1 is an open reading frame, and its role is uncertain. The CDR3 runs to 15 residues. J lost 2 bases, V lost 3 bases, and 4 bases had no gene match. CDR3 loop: CASSQGTERNQPQHF. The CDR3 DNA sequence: TGCGCCAGCAGTCAGGGGACAGAGCGCAATCAGCCCCAGCATTTT.

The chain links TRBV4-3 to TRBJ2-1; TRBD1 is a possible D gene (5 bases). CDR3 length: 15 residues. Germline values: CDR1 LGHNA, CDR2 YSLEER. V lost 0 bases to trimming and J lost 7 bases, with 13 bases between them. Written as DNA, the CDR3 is TGCGCCAGCAGCCAAGATCAGGGCGACCGTAATGAGCAGTTCTTC. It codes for CASSQDQGDRNEQFF.

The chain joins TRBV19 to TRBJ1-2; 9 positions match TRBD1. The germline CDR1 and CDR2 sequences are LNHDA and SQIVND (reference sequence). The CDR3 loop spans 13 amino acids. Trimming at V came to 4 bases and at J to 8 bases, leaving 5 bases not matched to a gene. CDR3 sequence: CASSTQGARGYTF. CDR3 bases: TGTGCCAGTAGTACACAGGGGGCGCGGGGCTACACCTTC.

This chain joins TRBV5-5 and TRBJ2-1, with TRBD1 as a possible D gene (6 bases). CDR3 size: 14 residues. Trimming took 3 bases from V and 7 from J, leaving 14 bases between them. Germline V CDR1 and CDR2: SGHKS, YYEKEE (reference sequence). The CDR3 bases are TGTGCCAGCAGCTGGGCGGACAGACAGAATGAGCAGTTCTTC. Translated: CASSWADRQNEQFF.

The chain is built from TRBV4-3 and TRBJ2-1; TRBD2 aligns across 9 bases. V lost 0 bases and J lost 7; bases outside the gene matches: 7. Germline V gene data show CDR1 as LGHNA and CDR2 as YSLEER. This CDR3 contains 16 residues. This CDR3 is CASSQETSGGYNEQFF. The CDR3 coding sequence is TGCGCCAGCAGCCAAGAAACCAGCGGGGGGTATAATGAGCAGTTCTTC.

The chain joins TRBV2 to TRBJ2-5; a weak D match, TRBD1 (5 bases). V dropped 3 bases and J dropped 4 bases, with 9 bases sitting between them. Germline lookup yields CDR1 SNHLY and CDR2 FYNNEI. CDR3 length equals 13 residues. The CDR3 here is CASSDRVAETQYF. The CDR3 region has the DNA TGTGCCAGCAGTGACAGGGTAGCAGAGACCCAGTACTTC.

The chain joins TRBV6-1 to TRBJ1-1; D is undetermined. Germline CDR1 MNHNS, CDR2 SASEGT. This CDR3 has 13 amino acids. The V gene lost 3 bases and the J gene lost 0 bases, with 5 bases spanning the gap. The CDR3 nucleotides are TGTGCCAGCAGTGATGGCATGAACACTGAAGCTTTCTTT. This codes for CASSDGMNTEAFF.